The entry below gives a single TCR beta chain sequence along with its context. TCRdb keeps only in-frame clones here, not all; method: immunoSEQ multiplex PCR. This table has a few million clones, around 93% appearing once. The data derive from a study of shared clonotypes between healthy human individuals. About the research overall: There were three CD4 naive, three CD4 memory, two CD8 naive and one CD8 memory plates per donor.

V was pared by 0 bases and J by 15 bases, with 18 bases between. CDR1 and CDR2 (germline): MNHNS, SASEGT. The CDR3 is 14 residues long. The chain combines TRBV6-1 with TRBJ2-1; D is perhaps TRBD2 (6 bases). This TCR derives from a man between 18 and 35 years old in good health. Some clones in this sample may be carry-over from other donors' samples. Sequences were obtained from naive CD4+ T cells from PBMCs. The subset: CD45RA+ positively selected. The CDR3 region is CASSEAPIGTRPFF. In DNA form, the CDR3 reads TGTGCCAGCAGTGAAGCGCCGATTGGGACTCGCCCGTTCTTC.